The table lists the clone carrying this TCR beta chain with many counts. Its specificity is not known. Patients were all untreated before their thyroid surgery. This record comes from a study of metastatic and nonmetastatic thyroid tumors. Turning to the study itself: From malignant and benign thyroid patients, repertoires in blood and in tumor or nodule tissue were compared. Study conclusions and caveats: When malignant thyroid tumors were compared with benign nodules, TCR beta diversity was reportedly significantly higher in the malignant tumors. This held in both blood and tumor samples.

Original analysis: Researchers built a distant-metastasis classifier for papillary thyroid cancer that drew on CDR3 differences across clinicopathological groups. TCRdb re-analyzed the PCR reads using MiXCR. What appears here as the V and J calls and clone size reflects TCRdb's work, not the paper's. The sample shows just over 40,000 clones, about an eighth of them seen only once. The CDR3 contains 15 residues. Germline CDR1 is MNHEY and CDR2 is SMNVEV (reference sequence). Trimming removed 8 bases from V and 4 bases from J; junction bases left unmatched: 8. The chain links TRBV27 to TRBJ2-1; 10 positions match TRBD2. Sequencing was carried out using blood. The TCR originated in a female donor with papillary thyroid cancer or a benign thyroid nodule (not recorded which). Some clones in this sample may be carry-over from other donors' samples. CDR3 amino acids: CASHGGTSVYNEQFF. DNA of the CDR3: TGTGCCAGCCATGGGGGGACTAGCGTGTACAATGAGCAGTTCTTC.